This T cell receptor beta chain originates from a study of identical twins. TCRdb reanalysed the 5' RACE reads using MiXCR and keeps one entry per CDR3 protein. The sample consists of roughly 630,000 distinct CDR3 sequences, about 7% of them appearing once. V dropped 5 bases and J dropped 5; count of bases not matched to a gene: 6. The CDR3 runs 15 residues. Looked up from germline, CDR1 is MNHEY and CDR2 is SVGEGT. This clonotype was found a few times. These same records also appear under a second study, on yellow fever vaccine responses in identical twins. That paper adds: Convergence reportedly seemed to mark part of the twins' vaccine T cell response, with personalization marking the rest.

The chain carries TRBV6-2 or TRBV6-3 and TRBJ2-1; 10 nucleotides match TRBD2. This sequence originates from a young woman in good health. The specimen was PBMCs. In nucleotides, the CDR3 is TGTGCCAGCAGTCCCCCTACTAGCGGGGACAATGAGCAGTTCTTC. It codes for CASSPPTSGDNEQFF.